This entry lists 26 T cell receptor beta chains sequenced from one sample in a study of cytomegalovirus exposure and HLA in healthy donors. PCR used 60 Vbeta primers and 13 Jbeta primers. Assay: immunoSEQ multiplex PCR; the TCRdb copy retains only in-frame clones and omits some. Among about 100,000 clones listed, around 82% were seen once. The specimen was PBMCs. The receptors derive from a man aged 35 to 55 in good health and CMV-seropositive.

This chain links TRBV11-2 with TRBJ1-1; 10 nucleotides line up with TRBD1. The germline V gene has CDR1 SGHAT and CDR2 FQNNGV. V was clipped by 5 bases and J by 4 bases; unmatched bases: 4. CDR3 length equals 14 residues. The DNA of the CDR3 is TGTGCCAGCAGCCTCGGGACAGGGGCCACTGAAGCTTTCTTT. It translates to CASSLGTGATEAFF.

The chain couples TRBV28 to TRBJ1-2, with 12 bases that match TRBD1. The CDR3 sequence is 12 residues long. J lost 7 bases, V lost 8 bases, and 2 bases had no gene match. Germline V gives CDR1 MDHEN, CDR2 SYDVKM. The CDR3 reads CASGTGGGGYTF. CDR3 sequence (DNA): TGTGCCAGCGGGACAGGGGGCGGTGGCTACACCTTC.

J is TRBJ2-7 and V is TRBV7-9, with 7 positions matching TRBD1. The junction had 5 bases not matched to a gene; V was cut back by 5 bases and J by 1 base. The CDR3 has 14 residues. Germline CDR1 and CDR2: SEHNR and FQNEAQ (reference sequence). This CDR3 is CASSVGQQSYEQYF. The CDR3 DNA reads as TGTGCCAGCAGCGTGGGACAGCAATCCTACGAGCAGTACTTC.

In DNA form, the CDR3 reads TGTGCCAGCAGCCAAGGGGTGTCTAACTATGGCTACACCTTC. This sequence encodes CASSQGVSNYGYTF. V is TRBV9 and J is TRBJ1-2; a weak D match, TRBD1 (5 bases). The CDR3 totals 14 residues. Germline loops: CDR1 SGDLS, CDR2 YYNGEE. The germline V and J ends were trimmed by 4 bases and 0 bases, with 10 bases remaining between them. Full variable domain (rest looked up from reference TRBV9 and TRBJ1-2): DSGVTQTPKHLITATGQRVTLRCSPRSGDLSVYWYQQSLDQGLQFLIQYYNGEERAKGNILERFSAQQFPDLHSELNLSSLELGDSALYFCASSQGVSNYGYTFGSGTRLTVV.

This clone was detected only once. The rearrangement uses TRBV4-2 and TRBJ2-7, with 8 bases that match TRBD1. This CDR3 contains 17 residues. CDR1 and CDR2 (germline): LGHNA, YNFKEQ. V trimming: 0 bases; J trimming: 0 bases; junction bases outside the gene matches: 7. The CDR3 region is CASSQDPQGASSYEQYF. CDR3 sequence (DNA): TGTGCCAGCAGCCAAGACCCCCAGGGGGCCAGCTCCTACGAGCAGTACTTC.

This chain links TRBV28 with TRBJ2-7, with TRBD1 as a possible D gene (6 bases). CDR3 length equals 14 residues. Germline V gene sequence: CDR1 MDHEN, CDR2 SYDVKM. Trimming took 5 bases from V and 6 from J, leaving 17 bases between them. CDR3 DNA sequence: TGTGCCAGCAGTCCGGACAGTGGGGCGGGCGAGCAGTACTTC. It yields the protein CASSPDSGAGEQYF.

The chain links TRBV2 to TRBJ1-2, with 8 bases lining up with TRBD1. Germline CDR1 SNHLY, CDR2 FYNNEI. The ends lost 5 bases at V and 1 base at J; junction bases unmatched: 6. CDR3 size: 15 residues. As DNA, the CDR3 is TGTGCCAGCAGTCTGACAGGGGCGGGTAACTATGGCTACACCTTC. Its protein is CASSLTGAGNYGYTF.

This rearrangement joins TRBV30 to TRBJ2-5; 9 bases match TRBD1. The CDR3 has 14 residues. CDR1 and CDR2 from the germline V gene are GTSNPN and SVGIG (reference sequence). V trimming: 0 bases; J trimming: 4 bases; junction bases outside the gene matches: 3. CDR3 DNA sequence: TGTGCCTGGAGTGTTACAGGGGGCTCAGAGACCCAGTACTTC. Amino acids: CAWSVTGGSETQYF.

This chain joins TRBV5-4 and TRBJ2-1; 15 nucleotides align to TRBD2. From germline, CDR1 is SGHNT and CDR2 YYREEE (reference sequence). This CDR3 comprises 17 residues. Trimming cost V 4 bases and J 2 bases; bases outside gene matches: 4. The CDR3 is CASSPGTSGRTYNEQFF. CDR3 coding DNA: TGTGCCAGCAGCCCCGGGACTAGCGGGAGGACCTACAATGAGCAGTTCTTC.

V is TRBV11-2 and J is TRBJ2-2, with D perhaps TRBD1 (6 bases). V lost 2 bases and J lost 2, with 9 bases in between. The CDR3 is made up of 15 amino acids. Germline V gives CDR1 SGHAT, CDR2 FQNNGV. The CDR3 reads CASSLRGINTGELFF. The CDR3 bases are TGTGCCAGCAGCTTAAGGGGGATCAACACCGGGGAGCTGTTTTTT.

The table lists this clone with a few counts. The rearrangement joins TRBV5-1 to TRBJ2-1; TRBD2 might be the D (5 bases). The CDR3 has 11 residues. V was cut by 2 bases and J by 9 bases, with 6 bases left in between. Germline CDR1 and CDR2: SGHRS and YFSETQ. The CDR3 region has the DNA TGCGCCAGCAGCTTAGCGGCTGAGCAGTTCTTC. It yields the protein CASSLAAEQFF.

V usage is TRBV5-1 and J usage is TRBJ2-5, with TRBD2 identical over 12 bases. The germline CDR1 and CDR2 sequences are SGHRS and YFSETQ. This CDR3 is 16 amino acids long. V was pared by 0 bases and J by 0 bases, with 0 bases of the junction left unmatched. CDR3: CASSLGLAGDQETQYF. CDR3 DNA sequence: TGCGCCAGCAGCTTGGGACTAGCGGGGGACCAAGAGACCCAGTACTTC.

The chain recombines TRBV19 with TRBJ2-3; TRBD2 matches 11 bases. The CDR3 spans 15 residues. With V trimmed by 3 bases and J by 5 bases, 4 bases remained unmatched. Germline lookup yields CDR1 LNHDA and CDR2 SQIVND (reference sequence). The CDR3 here is CASSMSLAGGDTQYF. The CDR3 nucleotides read TGTGCCAGTAGTATGAGCCTAGCGGGGGGAGATACGCAGTATTTT.

There are a few counts of this clone. The V and J genes are TRBV5-1 and TRBJ1-4; D might be TRBD1 (6 bases). Germline CDR1 SGHRS, CDR2 YFSETQ. There are 14 residues in the CDR3. V was cut by 0 bases and J by 6 bases, with 9 bases left in between. CDR3 in DNA: TGCGCCAGCAGCTTGGAACAGGGAGATGAAAAACTGTTTTTT. This translates into CASSLEQGDEKLFF. The variable domain in full, completed from reference TRBV5-1 and TRBJ1-4, reads KAGVTQTPRYLIKTRGQQVTLSCSPISGHRSVSWYQQTPGQGLQFLFEYFSETQRNKGNFPGRFSGRQFSNSRSEMNVSTLELGDSALYLCASSLEQGDEKLFFGSGTQLSVL.

The genes are TRBV15 and TRBJ2-7; a weak D match, TRBD2 (5 bases). CDR1 and CDR2 from the germline V gene are LNHNV and YYDKDF (reference sequence). V lost 2 bases to trimming and J lost 2 bases, with 7 bases between them. The CDR3 extends over 13 amino acids. The DNA of the CDR3 is TGTGCCACCAGCAGATGGGGAGCCTACGAGCAGTACTTC. Amino acids: CATSRWGAYEQYF.

The rearrangement joins TRBV7-9 to TRBJ2-7; 10 bases are a match to TRBD1. The germline CDR1 and CDR2 sequences are SEHNR and FQNEAQ (reference sequence). There are 17 residues in the CDR3. V dropped 5 bases and J dropped 2; count of bases not matched to a gene: 12. The CDR3: CASSRGPVGQGPYEQYF. The CDR3 nucleotides read TGTGCCAGCAGCCGTGGTCCCGTGGGACAGGGGCCCTACGAGCAGTACTTC.

The chain links TRBV5-8 to TRBJ2-7, with D maybe TRBD1 (6 bases). This CDR3 has 13 residues. Trimming removed 5 bases at V and 7 bases at J, with 16 bases between. Germline V gene lookup returns CDR1 SGHTS and CDR2 YDEGEE. As DNA, the CDR3 is TGTGCCAGCAGTTTTGCAGGGGTTGGGGAGCAGTACTTC. Protein product: CASSFAGVGEQYF.

The DNA of the CDR3 is TGTGCCAGCGGGCCTCTCTACAATGAGCAGTTCTTC. Translated, it gives CASGPLYNEQFF. The V and J genes are TRBV2 and TRBJ2-1; D is uncertain. CDR1 and CDR2 from the germline V gene are SNHLY and FYNNEI. V gave up 8 bases and J gave up 3 bases, with 8 bases separating them. The CDR3 has 12 amino acids.

CDR3 nucleotide sequence: TGTGCCTGGCACCTCCTAGCGGGAGGGCCACGGGAGCAGTTCTTC. Amino acid sequence: CAWHLLAGGPREQFF. This rearrangement joins TRBV30 to TRBJ2-1, with 12 bases identical to TRBD2. The CDR3 is made up of 15 amino acids. Germline V gives CDR1 GTSNPN, CDR2 SVGIG (reference sequence). The V gene end was trimmed by 5 bases and the J gene end by 10 bases; junction bases not matched to a gene: 12.

This clone was detected once. The V and J genes are TRBV7-9 and TRBJ1-6; unclear D gene. Germline V lookup: CDR1 SEHNR, CDR2 FQNEAQ (reference sequence). The CDR3 is 13 amino acids. Trimming stripped 5 bases from V and 9 bases from J, with 11 bases between. Here the CDR3 DNA reads TGTGCCAGCAGCGCGGAGGGAGGTTCACCCCTCCACTTT. Translation: CASSAEGGSPLHF. The whole variable domain, remainder taken from reference TRBV7-9 and TRBJ1-6, is DTGVSQNPRHKITKRGQNVTFRCDPISEHNRLYWYRQTLGQGPEFLTYFQNEAQLEKSRLLSDRFSAERPKGSFSTLEIQRTEQGDSAMYLCASSAEGGSPLHFGNGTRLTVT.

The rearrangement joins TRBV4-1 to TRBJ2-2; maybe TRBD2 (7 bases). CDR1 and CDR2 (germline): MGHRA, YSYEKL. The CDR3 length is 16 residues. Trimming left V 5 bases short and J 4 bases short, with 17 bases between. In DNA, the CDR3 is TGCGCCAGCAGCTGGACCGGGGGAGGGGGCACCGGGGAGCTGTTTTTT. This translates into CASSWTGGGGTGELFF.

This clone has just one count. The chain uses TRBV6-5 and TRBJ2-3; D remains unclear. V was pared by 4 bases and J by 4 bases, with 6 bases between. This CDR3 has 12 amino acids. CDR1 is MNHEY and CDR2 is SVGAGI in the germline V gene. The CDR3, as DNA: TGTGCCAGCAGTTCCCAGTCAGATACGCAGTATTTT. Residues: CASSSQSDTQYF.

This chain links TRBV5-1 with TRBJ1-1; no clear D gene. From germline, CDR1 is SGHRS and CDR2 YFSETQ. Trimming pared 5 bases from V and 4 bases from J, leaving 12 bases between. The CDR3 is made up of 13 amino acids. CDR3 DNA sequence: TGCGCCAGCAGTCGGGAGGTATTCACTGAAGCTTTCTTT. Translating it yields CASSREVFTEAFF.

The rearrangement links TRBV5-1 to TRBJ2-7, with 9 bases matching TRBD1. With 4 bases clipped from V and 5 bases from J, the junction kept 7 bases outside the gene matches. Germline lookup yields CDR1 SGHRS and CDR2 YFSETQ. This CDR3 spans 14 amino acids. In nucleotides, the CDR3 is TGCGCCAGCAGCACGGGACAGGGTGAACACGAGCAGTACTTC. It yields the protein CASSTGQGEHEQYF.

The V call is TRBV7-8, the J call TRBJ1-5, with TRBD1 matching over 7 bases. V was clipped by 4 bases and J by 11 bases; unmatched bases: 14. The germline V gene encodes CDR1 SGHVS and CDR2 FQNEAQ. The CDR3 length is 15 residues. The CDR3 DNA reads as TGTGCCAGCAGCTCAAAGACAGGGCCTTCGGGGGCCCAGCATTTT. Translated, it gives CASSSKTGPSGAQHF.

The rearrangement links TRBV10-3 to TRBJ1-2, with D maybe TRBD1 (5 bases). Trimming stripped 10 bases from V and 2 bases from J, with 17 bases between. Germline CDR1 ENHRY, CDR2 SYGVKD. This CDR3 has 14 residues. Written as DNA, the CDR3 is TGTGCCACACTCGAACCCAGGGCAAACTATGGCTACACCTTC. This codes for CATLEPRANYGYTF.